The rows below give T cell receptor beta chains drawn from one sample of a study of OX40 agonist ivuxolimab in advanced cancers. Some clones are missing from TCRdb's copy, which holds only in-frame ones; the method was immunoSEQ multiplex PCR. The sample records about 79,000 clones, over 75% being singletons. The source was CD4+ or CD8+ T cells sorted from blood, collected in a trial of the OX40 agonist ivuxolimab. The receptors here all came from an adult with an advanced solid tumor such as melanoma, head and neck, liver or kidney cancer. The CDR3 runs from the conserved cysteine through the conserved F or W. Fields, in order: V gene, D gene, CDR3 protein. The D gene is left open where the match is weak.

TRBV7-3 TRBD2 CASSLSGELGEQFF
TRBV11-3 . CASSLGESYEQYF
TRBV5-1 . CASSLSTTENEKLFF
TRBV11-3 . CASSRDRSTDTQYF
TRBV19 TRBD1 CASSPTGASYNEQFF
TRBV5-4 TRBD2 CASSLLAGTSGTQYF
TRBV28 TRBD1 CASNQQGAAAGYTF
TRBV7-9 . CASSLGAVNDYGTEAFF
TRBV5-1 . CASNLMGQETQYF
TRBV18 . CASSPGSFGANEQFF
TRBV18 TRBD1 CASSPREGAQFNYGYTF
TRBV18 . CASSPPEGVSYNEQFF
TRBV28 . CASSLRRDSSPHSYNEQFF
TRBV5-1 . CASTQGSGQETQYF
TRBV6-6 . CASVLGQGLTDTQYF
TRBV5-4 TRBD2 CASSGLGGESYEQYF
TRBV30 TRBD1 CAWRETGLDNQPQHF
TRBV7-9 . CASSRDTAGYGYTF
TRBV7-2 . CASSPTFGDLGEQYF
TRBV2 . CASSEFDTWGGQFF
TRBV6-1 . CASKDFAGKEAFF
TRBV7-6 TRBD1 CASSHDRVTGELFF
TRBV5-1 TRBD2 CATTPGTSGRTGELFF
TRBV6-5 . CASSLNSDVNTQYF
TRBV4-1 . CASSQDPSRAPYEQYF
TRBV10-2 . CASSRGPDTQYF
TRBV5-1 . CASSLVLGGGANVLTF
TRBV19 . CASSKGTTLGETQYF
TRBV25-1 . CATSGQTNEKLFF
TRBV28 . CASSSNTDTQYF
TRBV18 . CASSLVTYEQYF
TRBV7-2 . CASSLVWGWDQPQHF
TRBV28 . CASSFGRETQYF
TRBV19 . CASSIGNSNYGYTF
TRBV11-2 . CASSLGGGVNEQFF
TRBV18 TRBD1 CASSPTGYDTEAFF
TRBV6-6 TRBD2 CASSYTSVNEQFF
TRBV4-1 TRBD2 CASSQEPSGRVYEQYF
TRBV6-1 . CASSLVRSDYGYTF
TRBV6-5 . CATGPRGGTDTQYF
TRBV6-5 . CASSYDGSGGEKLFF
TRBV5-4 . CASSPGPVRTGELFF
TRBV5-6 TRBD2 CASSSWTSGRSETQYF
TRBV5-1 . CASSSVRDSFSGDTQYF
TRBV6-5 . CASSYWAGANTEAFF
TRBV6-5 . CASSWGGLASYNEQFF
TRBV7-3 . CASSFSGGPYNEQFF
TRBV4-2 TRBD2 CASSQERTSGIFSYNEQFF